This T cell receptor beta chain was identified in a study of T cells in Graves' hyperthyroidism and ophthalmopathy. Overall study findings and caveats: Ophthalmopathy onset followed model prediction by a median approximately 7 months.

V trimming: 2 bases; J trimming: 3 bases; junction bases outside the gene matches: 14. Germline V gene sequence: CDR1 KGHSH, CDR2 LQKENI. This CDR3 contains 18 residues. The TCR beta CDR3 regions underwent amplification using RNA transcripts as the source. A set of HTBI primers served as the primers for a first-round RT-PCR of the TCR CDR3. TCRdb re-derived calls from the multiplex PCR reads in MiXCR, one entry per CDR3 protein. The table includes about 600,000 distinct CDR3 sequences, 16% detected once. This clonotype was recorded many times. Its antigen is unknown. The receptor's source is a woman aged 40 to 50 with Graves' ophthalmopathy. The rearrangement joins TRBV18 to TRBJ1-1; 8 bases align to TRBD1. Sequencing was carried out using blood. CDR3 loop: CASSPSDRASPVYTEAFF. The CDR3 DNA sequence: TGTGCCAGCTCACCATCGGACAGGGCCAGTCCGGTTTACACTGAAGCTTTCTTT.